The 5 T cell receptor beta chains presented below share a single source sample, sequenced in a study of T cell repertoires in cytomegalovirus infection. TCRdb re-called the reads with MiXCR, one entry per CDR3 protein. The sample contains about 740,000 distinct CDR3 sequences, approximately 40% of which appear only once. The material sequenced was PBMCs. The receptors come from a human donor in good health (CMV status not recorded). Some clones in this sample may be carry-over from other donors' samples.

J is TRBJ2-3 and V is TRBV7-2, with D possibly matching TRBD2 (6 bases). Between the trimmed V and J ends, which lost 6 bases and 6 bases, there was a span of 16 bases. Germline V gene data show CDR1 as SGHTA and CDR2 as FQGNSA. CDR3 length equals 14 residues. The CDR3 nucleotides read TGTGCCAGCAGGTTTAATTCGGGAGCTGATACGCAGTATTTT. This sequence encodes CASRFNSGADTQYF.

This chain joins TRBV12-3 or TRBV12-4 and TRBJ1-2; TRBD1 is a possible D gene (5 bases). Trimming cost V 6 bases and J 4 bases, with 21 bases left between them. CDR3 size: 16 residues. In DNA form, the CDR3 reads TGTGCCAGCAGGGGGGACCTGGGACGCGGATTCTATGGCTACACCTTC. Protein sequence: CASRGDLGRGFYGYTF.

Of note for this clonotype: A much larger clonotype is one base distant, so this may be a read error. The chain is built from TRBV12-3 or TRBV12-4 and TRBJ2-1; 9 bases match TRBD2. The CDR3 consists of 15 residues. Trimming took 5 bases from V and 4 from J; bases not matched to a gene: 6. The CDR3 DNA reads TGTGCCAGCAGTCCATCTAGCGGGGAATACAATGAGCAGTTCTTC. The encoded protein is CASSPSSGEYNEQFF.

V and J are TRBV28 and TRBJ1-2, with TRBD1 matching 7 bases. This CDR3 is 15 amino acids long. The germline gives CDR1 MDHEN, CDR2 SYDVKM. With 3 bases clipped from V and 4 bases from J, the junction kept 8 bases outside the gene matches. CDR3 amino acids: CASSLEGAGSYGYTF. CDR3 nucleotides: TGTGCCAGCAGTTTGGAGGGGGCGGGGAGCTATGGCTACACCTTC.

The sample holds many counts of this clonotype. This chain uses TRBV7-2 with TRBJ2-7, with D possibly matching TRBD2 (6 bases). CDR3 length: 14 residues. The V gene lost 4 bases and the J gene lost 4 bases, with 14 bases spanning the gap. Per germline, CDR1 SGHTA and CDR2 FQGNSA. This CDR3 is CASSSRLVPYEQYF. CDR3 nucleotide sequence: TGTGCCAGCAGCTCCAGACTAGTTCCGTACGAGCAGTACTTC. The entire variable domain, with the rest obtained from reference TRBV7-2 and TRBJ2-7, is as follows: GAGVSQSPSNKVTEKGKDVELRCDPISGHTALYWYRQSLGQGLEFLIYFQGNSAPDKSGLPSDRFSAERTGGSVSTLTIQRTQQEDSAVYLCASSSRLVPYEQYFGPGTRLTVT.